One and the same sample provided the 20 T cell receptor beta chains below, sequenced in a study of blood T cell repertoires in COVID-19. The repertoire was sequenced with immunoSEQ multiplex PCR; TCRdb's copy has only in-frame clones and lacks some. Of 240,000 or so clones in the sample, approximately 80% are singletons; the top ten hold roughly a tenth. The sequenced sample was peripheral blood. All receptors derive from a woman at least 80 years old with acute or convalescent COVID-19.

The chain has TRBV9 and TRBJ2-1, with TRBD2 as a possible D gene (5 bases). This CDR3 has 14 residues. Germline V gene data show CDR1 as SGDLS and CDR2 as YYNGEE. The V end lost 3 bases, the J end lost 7 bases, and 14 bases lay between the germline ends. The CDR3: CASSATSLANEQFF. In nucleotides, the CDR3 is TGTGCCAGCAGCGCCACTTCTTTAGCGAATGAGCAGTTCTTC.

The chain couples TRBV3-1 (or the pseudogene TRBV3-2) to TRBJ2-1; 12 bases match TRBD2. In germline, CDR1 is LGHDT, CDR2 YNNKEL (reference sequence). V was pared by 4 bases and J by 7 bases, with 2 bases of the junction left unmatched. CDR3 length: 14 residues. The DNA of the CDR3 is TGTGCCAGCAGCCCCCTAGCGGGGGGGAATGAGCAGTTCTTC. Amino acid sequence: CASSPLAGGNEQFF.

A note on this clone: Other DNA sequences within the sample encode an identical CDR3. The rearrangement uses TRBV2 and TRBJ1-1; D is perhaps TRBD1 (5 bases). The length of the CDR3 is 12 residues. CDR1 and CDR2 (germline): SNHLY, FYNNEI. Trimming pared 6 bases from V and 1 base from J, leaving 6 bases between. This CDR3 reads CASRGGNTEAFF. CDR3 DNA: TGTGCCAGCAGGGGGGGGAACACTGAAGCTTTCTTT.

The genes are TRBV5-8 and TRBJ1-6, with a tentative D call TRBD1 (5 bases). V lost 3 bases to trimming and J lost 9 bases, with 19 bases between them. The CDR3 totals 16 residues. From germline, CDR1 is SGHTS and CDR2 YDEGEE. CDR3 sequence reads: CASSWDVGRVGSPLHF. As DNA, the CDR3 is TGTGCCAGCAGCTGGGACGTCGGGAGGGTTGGTTCACCCCTCCACTTT.

The chain recombines TRBV28 with TRBJ1-2; 7 nucleotides match TRBD1. CDR3 length equals 12 residues. V was clipped by 7 bases and J by 9 bases; unmatched bases: 8. Germline values: CDR1 MDHEN, CDR2 SYDVKM. CDR3 in amino acids: CASTETGMSYTF. CDR3 bases: TGTGCCAGCACCGAGACAGGGATGAGCTACACCTTC.

This clone was counted only a few times. The chain employs TRBV7-2 and TRBJ2-2; 8 bases are a match to TRBD1. Germline CDR1 SGHTA, CDR2 FQGNSA. CDR3 size: 13 residues. After removal of 5 bases from V and 6 bases from J, the junction contained 2 bases not matched to a gene. In DNA, the CDR3 is TGTGCCAGCAGCGTACAGGGGGCCGGGGAGCTGTTTTTT. Protein sequence: CASSVQGAGELFF.

The table lists this clone with many counts. The junction departs from the called germline gene at one end, perhaps through a read error. This chain connects TRBV28 to TRBJ2-7; TRBD1 agrees at 9 bases. This CDR3 is built from 15 residues. Germline V gives CDR1 MDHEN, CDR2 SYDVKM. CDR3 nucleotide sequence: TGTGCCAGCAGTTCCCCGGGACAGGGTTCCTTCGAGCAGTACTTC. Its protein is CASSSPGQGSFEQYF.

The chain links TRBV7-9 to TRBJ2-2; maybe TRBD2 (6 bases). The CDR3 loop spans 16 amino acids. Germline CDR1 reads SEHNR; CDR2 reads FQNEAQ (reference sequence). The ends were cut back, 5 bases at V and 6 bases at J, with 19 bases in the middle. The CDR3 reads CASSRLRDSNSGELFF. For the CDR3, the DNA is TGTGCCAGCAGCCGTCTCCGGGACTCCAATTCCGGGGAGCTGTTTTTT.

The chain links TRBV6-1 to TRBJ1-5; TRBD1 aligns across 8 bases. J gave up 0 bases and V 2 bases, and 18 bases lay outside the gene matches. The CDR3 extends over 21 amino acids. The germline V gene has CDR1 MNHNS and CDR2 SASEGT. The CDR3: CASSELGQARGLVHSNQPQHF. In DNA, the CDR3 is TGTGCCAGCAGTGAACTGGGACAGGCGAGAGGGCTAGTCCATAGCAATCAGCCCCAGCATTTT.

CDR3 loop: CASSRTRNTDTQYF. In DNA, the CDR3 is TGTGCCAGCAGTAGGACAAGGAACACAGATACGCAGTATTTT. The chain combines TRBV2 with TRBJ2-3; tentatively, D is TRBD1 (5 bases). The germline gives CDR1 SNHLY, CDR2 FYNNEI. Trimming removed 5 bases from V and 2 bases from J, with 11 bases in between. CDR3 length equals 14 residues.

The chain employs TRBV13 and TRBJ2-1; 12 bases align to TRBD2. The V segment lost 0 bases and the J segment 13 bases; nucleotides outside the gene matches: 7. CDR1 and CDR2 (germline): PRHDT, FYEKMQ (reference sequence). CDR3 length: 15 residues. The CDR3 loop is CASSLGRGTSGHQFF. CDR3 coding DNA: TGTGCCAGCAGCTTAGGGAGGGGGACTAGCGGGCACCAGTTCTTC.

Comment on this clone: At one end the junction does not follow the germline gene, possibly because of a read error. V usage is TRBV19 and J usage is TRBJ2-2; tentatively, D is TRBD2 (6 bases). The CDR3 is 16 residues long. Germline CDR1 LNHDA, CDR2 SQIVND (reference sequence). DNA of the CDR3: TGTGCCAGTAGTGGGAGGCGCTCACGGAACTCCGGGGAGCTGTTTTTT. It yields the protein CASSGRRSRNSGELFF.

This chain joins TRBV28 and TRBJ1-6; possibly TRBD1 for D (5 bases). The CDR3 is made up of 16 amino acids. Germline lookup yields CDR1 MDHEN and CDR2 SYDVKM. Trimming shortened V by 1 base and J by 8 bases, and 15 bases separated the two germline ends. In DNA form, the CDR3 reads TGTGCCAGCAGTTTATTCTCGGTACAGGTGGATTCACCCCTCCACTTT. Its protein product is CASSLFSVQVDSPLHF. The whole variable domain, remainder taken from reference TRBV28 and TRBJ1-6, is DVKVTQSSRYLVKRTGEKVFLECVQDMDHENMFWYRQDPGLGLRLIYFSYDVKMKEKGDIPEGYSVSREKKERFSLILESASTNQTSMYLCASSLFSVQVDSPLHFGNGTRLTVT.

The J gene is TRBJ2-2, the V gene TRBV6-1; 10 bases are a match to TRBD2. The CDR3 spans 18 residues. Germline CDR1 MNHNS, CDR2 SASEGT. With 0 bases clipped from V and 0 bases from J, the junction kept 4 bases outside the gene matches. CDR3 amino acids: CASSEAVSGGANTGELFF. In nucleotides, the CDR3 is TGTGCCAGCAGTGAAGCGGTCAGCGGGGGGGCGAACACCGGGGAGCTGTTTTTT.

The sample holds a few counts of this clone. The chain carries TRBV18 and TRBJ1-1, with D maybe TRBD1 (6 bases). The CDR3 length is 12 residues. CDR1 and CDR2 from the germline V gene are KGHSH and LQKENI. The V end was cut by 4 bases, the J end by 5 bases, with 8 bases between. CDR3 in amino acids: CASSQQGTEAFF. CDR3 DNA: TGTGCCAGCTCACAACAGGGTACTGAAGCTTTCTTT.

The chain recombines TRBV28 with TRBJ1-2; unclear D gene. Germline CDR1 MDHEN, CDR2 SYDVKM. The CDR3 spans 16 residues. The V end lost 3 bases, the J end lost 1 base, and 15 bases lay between the germline ends. The CDR3 loop is CASSFRGPADNYGYTF. The CDR3 nucleotides are TGTGCCAGCAGTTTCAGAGGGCCGGCTGATAACTATGGCTACACCTTC.

The V and J genes are TRBV5-8 and TRBJ1-2, with D unresolved. This CDR3 is 14 amino acids long. Germline assignment: CDR1 SGHTS and CDR2 YDEGEE. V gave up 4 bases and J gave up 4 bases, with 14 bases separating them. CDR3 protein: CASSPRFFSYGYTF. CDR3 nucleotide sequence: TGTGCCAGCAGCCCCCGATTCTTTAGCTATGGCTACACCTTC.

About this clone itself: Other DNA variants within this sample encode the same CDR3. V gene TRBV5-1 combines with J gene TRBJ2-7; 9 bases are shared with TRBD1. The germline V gene encodes CDR1 SGHRS and CDR2 YFSETQ. After removal of 2 bases from V and 1 base from J, the junction contained 4 bases not matched to a gene. This CDR3 has 15 amino acids. As DNA, the CDR3 is TGCGCCAGCAGCTTACAGGGGGCGCGTTCCTACGAGCAGTACTTC. It translates to CASSLQGARSYEQYF.

The genes are TRBV5-1 and TRBJ2-7, with 9 nucleotides matching TRBD1. The CDR3 spans 15 residues. The germline CDR1 and CDR2 sequences are SGHRS and YFSETQ. V shed 4 bases and J 7 bases; nucleotides not matched to a gene: 12. The chain's CDR3 is CASSRVPGQGWEQYF. In DNA form, the CDR3 reads TGCGCCAGCAGCCGCGTGCCGGGACAGGGTTGGGAGCAGTACTTC.

V gene TRBV4-1 combines with J gene TRBJ2-2, with 8 nucleotides matching TRBD2. In germline, CDR1 is MGHRA, CDR2 YSYEKL. There are 17 residues in the CDR3. V was clipped by 1 base and J by 4 bases; unmatched bases: 8. The CDR3 DNA reads as TGCGCCAGCAGCCAAGGGCTGCTAGCGGGTTTCACCGGGGAGCTGTTTTTT. As protein: CASSQGLLAGFTGELFF.